The sample holds a few counts of the clone carrying this TCR beta chain. The data belong to a study of blood T cells in healthy people across ages. Collection of roughly 10 milliliters of peripheral blood was performed for each donor. Together with a sample-barcoded 5' primer, a J-beta primer mix was included in a second PCR lasting about 7 to 12 cycles. CDR3-containing paired-end reads numbering at least 2.5 million came from each sample. Via MiXCR, TCRdb re-called the 5' RACE reads, giving one row per CDR3 protein. The sample shows about 1.8 million distinct CDR3 sequences, about 50% of them seen only once. This receptor was identified in a woman in her thirties or forties in good health. Specimen: blood.

CDR3 sequence: CASRSGTGSAYEQYF. CDR3 nucleotides: TGTGCCAGCAGATCTGGGACAGGTAGCGCCTACGAGCAGTACTTC. This chain links TRBV6-2 or TRBV6-3 with TRBJ2-7, with 8 bases that match TRBD1. Germline V CDR1 and CDR2: MNHEY, SVGEGT. The CDR3 sequence is 15 residues long. V shed 6 bases and J 2 bases; nucleotides not matched to a gene: 9.